The 17 T cell receptor beta chains in this list originate from one sample, sequenced in a study of blood T cell repertoires in COVID-19. The table came from immunoSEQ multiplex PCR; TCRdb's copy has only in-frame clones and leaves some out. The table lists around 140,000 clones, approximately 90% of them singletons, with 1.5% to 2% in the top ten. Sequencing input: peripheral blood. These receptors were taken from a human donor in a cohort sampled during active COVID-19.

This rearrangement joins TRBV5-1 to TRBJ2-2; D is undetermined. This CDR3 spans 11 amino acids. CDR1 and CDR2 (germline): SGHRS, YFSETQ. The V gene lost 0 bases and the J gene lost 11 bases, with 5 bases spanning the gap. The CDR3, as DNA: TGCGCCAGCAGCTTGGACAGAGAGCTGTTTTTT. Its translation: CASSLDRELFF.

The V and J genes are TRBV6-5 and TRBJ2-2, with D possibly TRBD2 on 5 matching bases. With 3 bases removed from V and 5 bases from J, the gap between germline ends came to 10 bases. Per germline, CDR1 MNHEY and CDR2 SVGAGI. This CDR3 comprises 14 residues. CDR3 nucleotides: TGTGCCAGCAGTTATGATGGGGAGACCGGGGAGCTGTTTTTT. Encoded protein: CASSYDGETGELFF.

This sequence joins TRBV6-4 and TRBJ1-1, with 10 bases lining up with TRBD1. Germline trimming cut 3 bases from V and 4 bases from J; bases unmatched to any gene: 5. The CDR3 spans 15 residues. Germline V gives CDR1 MRHNA, CDR2 SNTAGT. CDR3 region: CASSEGQGDITEAFF. The DNA of the CDR3 is TGTGCCAGCAGTGAAGGACAGGGGGACATCACTGAAGCTTTCTTT.

This sequence joins TRBV7-9 and TRBJ1-1; TRBD1 agrees at 8 bases. The CDR3 sequence is 14 residues long. The V segment lost 6 bases and the J segment 6 bases; nucleotides outside the gene matches: 9. Germline CDR1 and CDR2: SEHNR and FQNEAQ (reference sequence). This CDR3 reads CASSEDRVQAEAFF. DNA of the CDR3: TGTGCCAGCAGTGAGGACAGGGTTCAGGCTGAAGCTTTCTTT. Variable domain in full (rest from reference TRBV7-9 and TRBJ1-1): DTGVSQNPRHKITKRGQNVTFRCDPISEHNRLYWYRQTLGQGPEFLTYFQNEAQLEKSRLLSDRFSAERPKGSFSTLEIQRTEQGDSAMYLCASSEDRVQAEAFFGQGTRLTVV.

The CDR3 nucleotides are TGTGCCAGCAGCCAGGCCAGCCAAGAGACCCAGTACTTC. Protein: CASSQASQETQYF. This chain joins TRBV3-1 (or the pseudogene TRBV3-2) and TRBJ2-5; no definite D call. The length of the CDR3 is 13 residues. CDR1 LGHDT and CDR2 YNNKEL come from the germline V gene (reference sequence). The V and J ends lost 3 bases and 1 base respectively, with 6 bases between them.

V and J are TRBV7-9 and TRBJ1-4, with 10 bases identical to TRBD1. CDR1 is SEHNR, CDR2 FQNEAQ, per germline (reference sequence). The V gene end was trimmed by 5 bases and the J gene end by 5 bases; junction bases not matched to a gene: 8. The CDR3 consists of 16 residues. The CDR3 DNA reads as TGTGCCAGCAGCGATATCCGACAGGGGGCAAATGAAAAACTGTTTTTT. This translates into CASSDIRQGANEKLFF.

This chain joins TRBV5-4 and TRBJ2-1, with 9 bases fitting TRBD2. V trimming: 4 bases; J trimming: 4 bases; junction bases outside the gene matches: 9. This CDR3 contains 16 residues. Per the germline V gene, CDR1 is SGHNT and CDR2 is YYREEE (reference sequence). CDR3 region: CASSPGERGDYNEQFF. CDR3 sequence (DNA): TGTGCCAGCAGCCCCGGGGAGCGGGGGGATTACAATGAGCAGTTCTTC.

In its sample, this clone was seen once. The chain couples TRBV27 to TRBJ1-2; the D gene is possibly TRBD1 (6 bases). V was cut by 0 bases and J by 4 bases, with 9 bases left in between. This CDR3 is built from 14 residues. The V gene's germline CDR1 is MNHEY and CDR2 SMNVEV (reference sequence). The CDR3 DNA follows: TGTGCCAGCAGTTTATCGGGGACACTCTATGGCTACACCTTC. This translates into CASSLSGTLYGYTF.

CDR3 nucleotide sequence: TGTGCCAGCAGCCAAGCCATGGGGGGGACGGCCAAAAACATTCAGTACTTC. Translation gives CASSQAMGGTAKNIQYF. The gene calls are TRBV3-1 (or the pseudogene TRBV3-2) and TRBJ2-4; TRBD2 agrees at 7 bases. Trimming took 1 base from V and 1 from J; bases not matched to a gene: 7. The CDR3 runs 17 residues. Germline CDR1 LGHDT, CDR2 YNNKEL (reference sequence).

The sample holds one count of this clone. The J gene is TRBJ1-1, the V gene TRBV29-1, with D possibly being TRBD1 (6 bases). Trimming pared 4 bases from V and 4 bases from J, leaving 10 bases between. This CDR3 is built from 12 residues. The germline V gene encodes CDR1 SQVTM and CDR2 ANQGSEA. This CDR3 reads CSVGGQTTEAFF. For the CDR3, the DNA is TGCAGCGTTGGAGGACAGACCACTGAAGCTTTCTTT.

The chain couples TRBV6-6 to TRBJ2-7; 10 bases map to TRBD2. Germline CDR1 MNHNY, CDR2 SVGAGI (reference sequence). This CDR3 comprises 15 residues. V gave up 6 bases and J gave up 7 bases; unmatched junction bases: 12. The CDR3 is CASSKTSGALREQYF. In DNA, the CDR3 is TGTGCCAGCAGCAAAACTAGCGGGGCCCTACGGGAGCAGTACTTC.

This chain joins TRBV28 and TRBJ2-3, with TRBD1 matching 7 bases. The germline V gene encodes CDR1 MDHEN and CDR2 SYDVKM. J gave up 6 bases and V 5 bases, and 11 bases lay outside the gene matches. This CDR3 has 15 residues. The CDR3 is CASSLQGSASDTQYF. The CDR3, as DNA: TGTGCCAGCAGTCTACAGGGGTCCGCGTCGGATACGCAGTATTTT.

The V and J genes are TRBV7-2 and TRBJ1-2; TRBD1 might be the D (6 bases). The CDR3 sequence is 15 residues long. V was cut by 5 bases and J by 2 bases, with 15 bases left in between. Germline-derived CDR1 and CDR2 are SGHTA and FQGNSA. As DNA, the CDR3 is TGTGCCAGCAGCCGGCCCGGCAGGGGCAACTATGGCTACACCTTC. Its protein product is CASSRPGRGNYGYTF.

CDR3 DNA sequence: TGCGCCAGCAGCTTGGTGCAGGGTTTTTCTAACTATGGCTACACCTTC. It encodes CASSLVQGFSNYGYTF. The V call is TRBV5-1, the J call TRBJ1-2, with D perhaps TRBD1 (5 bases). The CDR3 is 16 residues long. Deletions cut 0 bases from V and 0 bases from J, with 12 bases between. The germline CDR1 and CDR2 sequences are SGHRS and YFSETQ.

The chain carries TRBV5-1 and TRBJ2-7, with a weak D call TRBD1 (6 bases). The V end lost 0 bases, the J end lost 0 bases, and 7 bases lay between the germline ends. The CDR3 has 14 residues. Per the germline V gene, CDR1 is SGHRS and CDR2 is YFSETQ. The CDR3 sequence: CASSLEDSSYEQYF. DNA for the CDR3: TGCGCCAGCAGCTTGGAGGACAGCTCCTACGAGCAGTACTTC.

This sequence joins TRBV5-6 and TRBJ1-5; D unresolved. The germline gives CDR1 SGHDT, CDR2 YYEEEE. CDR3 length equals 14 residues. Trimming left V 3 bases short and J 2 bases short, with 9 bases between. CDR3 sequence (DNA): TGTGCCAGCAGCTCGGCGGGCCGCAATCAGCCCCAGCATTTT. Protein sequence: CASSSAGRNQPQHF.

This clone was found once. This chain connects TRBV6-2 or TRBV6-3 to TRBJ2-7; D is perhaps TRBD1 (6 bases). The CDR3 length is 12 residues. Germline V gene lookup returns CDR1 MNHEY and CDR2 SVGEGT. Trimming pared 5 bases from V and 5 bases from J, leaving 10 bases between. CDR3 sequence (DNA): TGTGCCAGCAGTCGAACAGGGAACGAGCAGTACTTC. This sequence encodes CASSRTGNEQYF.